What follows describes a single T cell receptor (beta chain). Antigen unknown. Data came from immunoSEQ multiplex PCR; TCRdb stores just in-frame clones and leaves some out. The data hold about 140,000 clones, with approximately 85% observed a single time. These data belong to a study of cytomegalovirus exposure and HLA in healthy donors. As for the study in general: Both the approximately 130 validation repertoires and the approximately 700 first-cohort repertoires used the same platform, as reported by a later analysis. Study-level results: Reports described diagnosis of cytomegalovirus status by the classifier as highly specific and sensitive.

Germline CDR1 and CDR2: MNHNS and SASEGT. This CDR3 region has 15 residues. Trimming shortened V by 2 bases and J by 0 bases, and 10 bases separated the two germline ends. V is TRBV6-1 and J is TRBJ1-1, with no clear D. The sequenced sample consisted of PBMCs. The source is a woman in her 30s in good health and CMV-seronegative. CDR3 sequence reads: CASSEYNRLNTEAFF. Here the CDR3 DNA reads TGTGCCAGCAGTGAATATAACAGACTGAACACTGAAGCTTTCTTT.